This T cell receptor (beta chain) derives from a study of cytomegalovirus exposure and HLA in healthy donors. Study in general: A prior study identified 120 million or so unique TCR beta sequences from about 200 million T cells. Whole-study findings and limits: Most of the CMV-associated TCR beta chains (in a later analysis) appeared to be HLA-restricted. Some V segments (TRBV6-2 and TRBV6-3 among them) were excluded as indistinguishable.

J gave up 3 bases and V 4 bases, and 6 bases lay outside the gene matches. This CDR3 has 14 amino acids. CDR1 LNHDA and CDR2 SQIVND come from the germline V gene (reference sequence). A multiplex PCR was run with 60 Vbeta primers and 13 Jbeta primers. Source study methods: As a later analysis found, there were roughly 80 million unique TCR beta chains, of which roughly 11 million were shared. Assay: immunoSEQ multiplex PCR; the TCRdb copy retains only in-frame clones and omits some. V and J calls plus clone size are reproduced from that table; the DNA served to infer D and trimming. This sample has more than 85,000 clones, with roughly three quarters found just once. Details on this clone: Antigen specificity is unknown.

The origin of this receptor is a male donor in good health and CMV-seropositive. The sequencing input was PBMCs. The V call is TRBV19, the J call TRBJ2-7; 7 bases map to TRBD2. CDR3 amino acids: CASSTREGNYEQYF. The CDR3 DNA reads as TGTGCCAGTAGTACGAGGGAGGGGAACTACGAGCAGTACTTC.